This T cell receptor beta chain was recovered during a study of T cell responses to AZD1222 COVID-19 vaccine. TCRdb keeps only in-frame clones here, not all; method: immunoSEQ multiplex PCR. The sample includes approximately 90,000 clones, approximately 90% of them seen just once. The V end was cut by 4 bases, the J end by 3 bases, with 14 bases between. Germline V gene data show CDR1 as SGHRS and CDR2 as YFSETQ. The CDR3 length is 14 residues. The clonotype originates from an adult who received the AZD1222 COVID-19 vaccine. V usage is TRBV5-1 and J usage is TRBJ2-7; possibly TRBD1 or TRBD2 for D (6 bases each). Material: peripheral blood, obtained 28 days after the second AZD1222 dose. CDR3 region: CASSAGHLSYEQYF. CDR3 bases: TGCGCCAGCAGCGCGGGACACCTCAGCTACGAGCAGTACTTC.